These 25 T cell receptor beta chains originate from one sample sequenced in a study of cytomegalovirus exposure and HLA in healthy donors. A multiplex PCR was run with 60 Vbeta primers and 13 Jbeta primers. Profiled with immunoSEQ multiplex PCR; TCRdb holds only in-frame clones, not every one. This sample carries some 190,000 clones, 76% of them seen once, and the ten largest clones take around 1.6%. Sequenced input: PBMCs. The receptor source for this set is a man aged 18 to 30 in good health and CMV-seronegative.

The chain has TRBV6-1 and TRBJ2-3; 14 bases map to TRBD2. The V segment lost 8 bases and the J segment 4 bases; nucleotides outside the gene matches: 5. This CDR3 is 15 amino acids long. In germline, CDR1 is MNHNS, CDR2 SASEGT. The CDR3 sequence is CASRGLAGDPDTQYF. CDR3 coding DNA: TGTGCCAGCCGGGGACTAGCGGGAGACCCAGATACGCAGTATTTT.

V is TRBV10-3 and J is TRBJ2-7, with TRBD1 matching 11 bases. V was pared by 7 bases and J by 7 bases, with 12 bases of the junction left unmatched. This CDR3 has 15 residues. Germline CDR1 is ENHRY and CDR2 is SYGVKD. In DNA form, the CDR3 reads TGTGCCATCATGGAGGGGACAGGGGGATCGGGGGAGCAGTACTTC. Translation gives CAIMEGTGGSGEQYF.

This clone showed up just a few times. Other DNA variants within this sample encode the same CDR3. The chain carries TRBV19 and TRBJ1-5, with 9 positions matching TRBD1. V lost 8 bases and J lost 4; bases outside the gene matches: 6. Germline-derived CDR1 and CDR2 are LNHDA and SQIVND (reference sequence). The CDR3 sequence is 14 residues long. The chain's CDR3 is CASSDRGGNQPQHF. Here the CDR3 DNA reads TGTGCCAGTTCGGACAGGGGCGGGAATCAGCCCCAGCATTTT.

The CDR3 is CASSGYRGSQTQYF. Written as DNA, the CDR3 is TGTGCCAGCAGTGGGTACAGGGGATCGCAGACCCAGTACTTC. The genes are TRBV28 and TRBJ2-5; 7 nucleotides match TRBD1. CDR1 is MDHEN and CDR2 is SYDVKM in the germline V gene. The CDR3 contains 14 residues. The trim removed 5 bases at V and 6 bases at J, leaving 9 bases unmatched.

The chain has TRBV10-2 and TRBJ2-2, with 9 bases that match TRBD2. The trim removed 3 bases at V and 7 bases at J, leaving 0 bases unmatched. The CDR3 covers 13 residues. The germline CDR1 and CDR2 sequences are WSHSY and SAAADI. As DNA, the CDR3 is TGCGCCAGCAGTGAACTAGCGGGCGGGGAGCTGTTTTTT. Amino acid sequence: CASSELAGGELFF.

This rearrangement joins TRBV2 to TRBJ2-7; 8 bases line up with TRBD1. Unmatched junction bases numbered 6, after V lost 7 bases and J lost 1 base. The CDR3 has 14 residues. Germline V CDR1 and CDR2: SNHLY, FYNNEI. This CDR3 is CASTSWTGSYEQYF. CDR3 coding DNA: TGTGCCAGCACATCTTGGACAGGGTCCTACGAGCAGTACTTC. The full variable domain, its missing parts supplied by reference TRBV2 and TRBJ2-7, is EPEVTQTPSHQVTQMGQEVILRCVPISNHLYFYWYRQILGQKVEFLVSFYNNEISEKSEIFDDQFSVERPDGSNFTLKIRSTKLEDSAMYFCASTSWTGSYEQYFGPGTRLTVT.

This chain links TRBV5-6 with TRBJ2-7; TRBD2 matches 15 bases. This CDR3 comprises 16 residues. V lost 4 bases and J lost 1; bases outside the gene matches: 3. Looked up from germline, CDR1 is SGHDT and CDR2 is YYEEEE. In DNA form, the CDR3 reads TGTGCCAGCAGCGCGGGACTAGCGGGAGGTTCCTACGAGCAGTACTTC. As protein: CASSAGLAGGSYEQYF.

This clone has ten or more counts. J is TRBJ2-3 and V is TRBV6-4, with TRBD1 matching 8 bases. Germline lookup yields CDR1 MRHNA and CDR2 SNTAGT. There are 16 residues in the CDR3. V lost 7 bases to trimming and J lost 4 bases; unmatched junction nucleotides: 13. The CDR3 spells CASTISGQGKADTQYF. In DNA form, the CDR3 reads TGTGCCAGCACCATTAGCGGACAGGGAAAAGCAGATACGCAGTATTTT.

This clone was detected only a few times. The chain carries TRBV19 and TRBJ2-7; 7 nucleotides agree with TRBD1. This CDR3 contains 14 residues. Germline assignment: CDR1 LNHDA and CDR2 SQIVND (reference sequence). Trimming cost V 5 bases and J 0 bases; bases outside gene matches: 4. This CDR3 reads CASSADRDSYEQYF. In DNA form, the CDR3 reads TGTGCCAGTAGTGCCGACAGGGACTCCTACGAGCAGTACTTC.

The V gene is TRBV29-1, the J gene TRBJ2-3, with a possible D match to TRBD2 (5 bases). CDR1 and CDR2 (germline): SQVTM, ANQGSEA. The CDR3 has 13 residues. V dropped 4 bases and J dropped 0 bases, with 8 bases sitting between them. The CDR3: CSVASSSTDTQYF. The CDR3 nucleotides read TGCAGCGTTGCTAGCTCTAGCACAGATACGCAGTATTTT.

The chain employs TRBV19 and TRBJ1-2; 9 bases are shared with TRBD1. This CDR3 is built from 15 residues. In germline, CDR1 is LNHDA, CDR2 SQIVND (reference sequence). The trim removed 7 bases at V and 4 bases at J, leaving 10 bases unmatched. The CDR3 DNA reads TGTGCCAGTATTAATCCGGGACAGGGAAGCTATGGCTACACCTTC. Translating gives CASINPGQGSYGYTF. The full variable domain, rest sourced from reference TRBV19 and TRBJ1-2, is DGGITQSPKYLFRKEGQNVTLSCEQNLNHDAMYWYRQDPGQGLRLIYYSQIVNDFQKGDIAEGYSVSREKKESFPLTVTSAQKNPTAFYLCASINPGQGSYGYTFGSGTRLTVV.

The chain employs TRBV7-9 and TRBJ2-5; D is unresolved. CDR3 length: 12 residues. Germline V gene data show CDR1 as SEHNR and CDR2 as FQNEAQ (reference sequence). V gave up 5 bases and J gave up 3 bases, with 7 bases separating them. The CDR3 region has the DNA TGTGCCAGCAGCCCACTTAAAGAGACCCAGTACTTC. Protein: CASSPLKETQYF.

J is TRBJ2-7 and V is TRBV4-2, with 8 bases matching TRBD2. J gave up 0 bases and V 0 bases, and 4 bases lay outside the gene matches. Looked up from germline, CDR1 is LGHNA and CDR2 is YNFKEQ. The CDR3 has 16 residues. CDR3 nucleotide sequence: TGTGCCAGCAGCCAAGATAGGGGGACTAGCTCCTACGAGCAGTACTTC. This translates into CASSQDRGTSSYEQYF.

The gene calls are TRBV4-1 and TRBJ1-2; D may be TRBD1 (5 bases). The V gene lost 4 bases and the J gene lost 7 bases, with 25 bases spanning the gap. Looked up from germline, CDR1 is MGHRA and CDR2 is YSYEKL. This CDR3 has 17 residues. CDR3 loop: CASSPPSLLGLGVGYTF. In DNA, the CDR3 is TGCGCCAGCAGCCCCCCATCCCTGCTGGGACTAGGGGTTGGCTACACCTTC.

V usage is TRBV4-1 and J usage is TRBJ1-2; D gene ambiguous. V shed 2 bases and J shed 1 base, with 14 bases lying between them. Germline-derived CDR1 and CDR2 are MGHRA and YSYEKL. The CDR3 is 16 amino acids. This CDR3 reads CASSQPVGSLNYGYTF. CDR3 DNA: TGCGCCAGCAGCCAACCCGTTGGGAGCCTTAACTATGGCTACACCTTC.

The chain uses TRBV28 and TRBJ1-3; D gene ambiguous. The germline CDR1 and CDR2 sequences are MDHEN and SYDVKM. The CDR3 is made up of 16 amino acids. V was cut by 2 bases and J by 0 bases, with 11 bases left in between. The CDR3 nucleotides are TGTGCCAGCAGTTTAGTAGGACTCAGCTCTGGAAACACCATATATTTT. The encoded protein is CASSLVGLSSGNTIYF.

Remarks on this clone: At one of its ends the junction is not consistent with the germline gene, which may arise from a read error. The chain couples TRBV7-9 to TRBJ1-2; the D gene is possibly TRBD1 (5 bases). CDR1 is SEHNR, CDR2 FQNEAQ, per germline (reference sequence). This CDR3 region has 15 residues. The CDR3 region is CSSSPGIRDSGGYTF. CDR3 nucleotide sequence: TGTTCCAGCAGCCCCGGTATTAGGGACTCGGGTGGCTACACCTTC. Looking up the rest from reference TRBV7-9 and TRBJ1-2 gives the full variable domain: DTGVSQNPRHKITKRGQNVTFRCDPISEHNRLYWYRQTLGQGPEFLTYFQNEAQLEKSRLLSDRFSAERPKGSFSTLEIQRTEQGDSAMYLCSSSPGIRDSGGYTFGSGTRLTVV.

CDR3 loop: CASSPLWGQIHEQYF. Here the CDR3 DNA reads TGCGCCAGCAGCCCCCTGTGGGGACAAATCCACGAGCAGTACTTC. This rearrangement joins TRBV4-1 to TRBJ2-7, with D possibly TRBD1 on 6 matching bases. V was clipped by 4 bases and J by 5 bases, with 18 bases between them. The length of the CDR3 is 15 residues. Germline V gene lookup returns CDR1 MGHRA and CDR2 YSYEKL.

The gene calls are TRBV5-6 and TRBJ2-7, with D possibly matching TRBD2 (6 bases). The CDR3 spans 14 residues. Looked up from germline, CDR1 is SGHDT and CDR2 is YYEEEE. V was trimmed by 0 bases and J by 7 bases, leaving 14 bases between them. CDR3 bases: TGTGCCAGCAGCTTGGACGGGGGTCTTGGGGAGCAGTACTTC. It translates to CASSLDGGLGEQYF.

With regard to this clone: Mismatch with germline at one junction end may stem from a read error. This chain connects TRBV20-1 to TRBJ2-3; D gene ambiguous. This CDR3 spans 9 amino acids. In germline, CDR1 is DFQATT, CDR2 SNEGSKA (reference sequence). The CDR3 DNA follows: TGCAGTGCTATTAGCCCTGTCCCCTTT. It encodes CSAISPVPF.

This sequence joins TRBV6-1 and TRBJ1-2; maybe TRBD1 (6 bases). The CDR3 extends over 13 amino acids. CDR1 MNHNS and CDR2 SASEGT come from the germline V gene. The V end lost 5 bases, the J end lost 8 bases, and 15 bases lay between the germline ends. This CDR3 is CASSLGGAGGYTF. As DNA, the CDR3 is TGTGCCAGCAGTCTTGGGGGCGCAGGGGGCTACACCTTC.

This clone was recorded only once. J is TRBJ2-7 and V is TRBV7-9; TRBD1 agrees at 9 bases. There are 14 residues in the CDR3. V lost 7 bases, J lost 5 bases, and 9 bases stayed unmatched. Per germline, CDR1 SEHNR and CDR2 FQNEAQ (reference sequence). CDR3 protein: CASISGTGSNEQYF. As DNA, the CDR3 is TGTGCCAGCATTTCCGGGACAGGGTCCAACGAGCAGTACTTC.

The V call is TRBV5-1, the J call TRBJ2-3, with 9 bases identical to TRBD2. Trimming removed 4 bases from V and 0 bases from J; junction bases left unmatched: 15. CDR3 size: 19 residues. The germline gives CDR1 SGHRS, CDR2 YFSETQ. DNA of the CDR3: TGCGCCAGCAGCCTCGAATTTAGCGGGAGTTACCCTAGCACAGATACGCAGTATTTT. Translation gives CASSLEFSGSYPSTDTQYF.

This chain joins TRBV27 and TRBJ2-5; 10 bases line up with TRBD2. Germline CDR1 reads MNHEY; CDR2 reads SMNVEV (reference sequence). The V and J ends lost 0 bases and 4 bases, in that order; junction bases with no gene match: 11. The CDR3 has 18 amino acids. The DNA of the CDR3 is TGTGCCAGCAGTTTATCTAGGCTAGCGGGAGCGTTGGGAGAGACCCAGTACTTC. Translation: CASSLSRLAGALGETQYF.

V gene TRBV6-5 combines with J gene TRBJ1-5, with unresolved D. Germline V CDR1 and CDR2: MNHEY, SVGAGI. The CDR3 loop spans 13 amino acids. V lost 5 bases and J lost 7, with 12 bases in between. CDR3 in DNA: TGTGCCAGCAGTGAACGGAGGAAACAGCCCCAGCATTTT. Translating gives CASSERRKQPQHF.